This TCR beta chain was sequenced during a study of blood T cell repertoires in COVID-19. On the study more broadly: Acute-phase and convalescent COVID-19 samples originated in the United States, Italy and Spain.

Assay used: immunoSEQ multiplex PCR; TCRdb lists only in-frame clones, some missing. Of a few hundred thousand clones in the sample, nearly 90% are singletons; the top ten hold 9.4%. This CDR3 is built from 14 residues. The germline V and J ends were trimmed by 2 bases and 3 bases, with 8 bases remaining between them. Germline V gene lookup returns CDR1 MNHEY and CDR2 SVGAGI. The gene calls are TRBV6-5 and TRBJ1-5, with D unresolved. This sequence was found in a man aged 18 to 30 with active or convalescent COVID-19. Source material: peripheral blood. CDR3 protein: CASSYGGNNQPQHF. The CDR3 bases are TGTGCCAGCAGTTACGGCGGAAACAATCAGCCCCAGCATTTT.